This T cell receptor (beta chain) derives from a study of siplizumab effects on memory and regulatory T cells. Profiling relied on immunoSEQ multiplex PCR, and the TCRdb table lists in-frame clones only, not all of them. The sample yields about 100,000 clones, 85% to 95% seen once. Study results and limitations: Unstimulated naive T cells seemed to show more diversity than memory cells did, and they also seemed to be among the major contributors to the alloresponse. The suppressive capacity of proliferating Tregs from siplizumab cultures remained unconfirmed.

About this clone itself: The target antigen is unknown.

Germline V gene sequence: CDR1 SEHNR, CDR2 FQNEAQ (reference sequence). V was pared by 4 bases and J by 2 bases, with 13 bases between. This CDR3 comprises 15 residues. The chain combines TRBV7-9 with TRBJ2-3; D is perhaps TRBD1 (6 bases). The sequence was collected from a human donor in good health. Material: Tregs sorted from blood. The CDR3 DNA reads as TGTGCCAGCAGCTCCCTGTTGGGGGCCACAGATACGCAGTATTTT. Translating gives CASSSLLGATDTQYF.